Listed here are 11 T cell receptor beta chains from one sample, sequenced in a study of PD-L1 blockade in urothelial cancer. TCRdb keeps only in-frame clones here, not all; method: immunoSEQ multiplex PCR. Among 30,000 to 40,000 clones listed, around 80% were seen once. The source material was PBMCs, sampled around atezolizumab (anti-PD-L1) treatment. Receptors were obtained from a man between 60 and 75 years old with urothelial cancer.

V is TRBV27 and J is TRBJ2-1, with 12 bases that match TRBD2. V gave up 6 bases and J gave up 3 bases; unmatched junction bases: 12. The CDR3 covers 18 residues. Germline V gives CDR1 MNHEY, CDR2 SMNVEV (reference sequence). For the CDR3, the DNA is TGTGCCAGCAGCCTGCGGCTAGCGGGAGGGCCGGGCTACAATGAGCAGTTCTTC. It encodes CASSLRLAGGPGYNEQFF.

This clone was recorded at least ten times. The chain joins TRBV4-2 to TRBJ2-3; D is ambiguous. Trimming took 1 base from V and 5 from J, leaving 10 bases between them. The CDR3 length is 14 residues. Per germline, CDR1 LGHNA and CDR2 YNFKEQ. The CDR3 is CASSQALGLDTQYF. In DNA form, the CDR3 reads TGTGCCAGCAGCCAAGCCCTTGGGCTAGATACGCAGTATTTT.

The DNA for the CDR3 is TGTGCCAGCAGTCCAGGACTACCCCTCTACGAGCAGTACTTC. Translated: CASSPGLPLYEQYF. This chain connects TRBV27 to TRBJ2-5; perhaps TRBD2 as D (6 bases). The DNA end lines up better with TRBJ2-7; the J call may be wrong. The CDR3 runs 14 residues. Germline V gives CDR1 MNHEY, CDR2 SMNVEV (reference sequence).

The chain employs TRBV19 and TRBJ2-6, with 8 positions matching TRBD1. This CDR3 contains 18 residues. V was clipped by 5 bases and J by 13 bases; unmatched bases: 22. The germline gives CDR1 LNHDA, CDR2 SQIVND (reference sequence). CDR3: CASSVYPLPARGPGVLTF. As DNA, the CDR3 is TGTGCCAGTAGTGTATACCCTCTCCCGGCCAGGGGGCCAGGGGTCCTGACTTTC.

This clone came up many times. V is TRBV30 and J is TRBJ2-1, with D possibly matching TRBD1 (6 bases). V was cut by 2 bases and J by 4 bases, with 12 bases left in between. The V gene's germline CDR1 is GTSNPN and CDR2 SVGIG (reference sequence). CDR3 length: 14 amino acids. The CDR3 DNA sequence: TGTGCCTGGAGTCACAGGGCAAGGTACAATGAGCAGTTCTTC. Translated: CAWSHRARYNEQFF.

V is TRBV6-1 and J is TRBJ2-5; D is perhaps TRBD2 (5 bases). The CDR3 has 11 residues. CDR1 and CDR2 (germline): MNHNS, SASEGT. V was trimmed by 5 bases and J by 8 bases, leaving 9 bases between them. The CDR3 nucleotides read TGTGCCAGCAGTTCCCCGGGAACCCAGTACTTC. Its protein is CASSSPGTQYF.

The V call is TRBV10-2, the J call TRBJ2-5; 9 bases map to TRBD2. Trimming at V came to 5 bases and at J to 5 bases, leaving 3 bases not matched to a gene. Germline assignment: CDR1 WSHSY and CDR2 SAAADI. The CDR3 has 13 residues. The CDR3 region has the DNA TGCGCCAGCAGTTGGAGCGGGAGGGAGACCCAGTACTTC. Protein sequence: CASSWSGRETQYF.

As DNA, the CDR3 is TGTGCCAGCAGTTTGTCAGGCTCCTCCGGCGGCTACACCTTC. This encodes CASSLSGSSGGYTF. The chain carries TRBV27 and TRBJ1-2; D remains ambiguous. Per the germline V gene, CDR1 is MNHEY and CDR2 is SMNVEV (reference sequence). The CDR3 loop spans 14 amino acids. V lost 3 bases and J lost 8, with 16 bases in between.

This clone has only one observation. The CDR3 DNA sequence: TGCGCCAGCAAATTCCTCTTGAGCGGGGGCCTCACAGATACGCAGTATTTT. It specifies CASKFLLSGGLTDTQYF. This chain uses TRBV5-1 with TRBJ2-3, with TRBD2 identical over 8 bases. The germline gives CDR1 SGHRS, CDR2 YFSETQ. The CDR3 is 17 residues long. Trimming removed 6 bases from V and 2 bases from J; junction bases left unmatched: 14.

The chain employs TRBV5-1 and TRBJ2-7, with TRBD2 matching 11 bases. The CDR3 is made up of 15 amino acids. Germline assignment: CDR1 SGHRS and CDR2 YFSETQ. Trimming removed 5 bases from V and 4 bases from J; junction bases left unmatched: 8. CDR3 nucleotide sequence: TGCGCCAGCAGGTCGGGACTAGCGGAGAATTACGAGCAGTACTTC. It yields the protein CASRSGLAENYEQYF.

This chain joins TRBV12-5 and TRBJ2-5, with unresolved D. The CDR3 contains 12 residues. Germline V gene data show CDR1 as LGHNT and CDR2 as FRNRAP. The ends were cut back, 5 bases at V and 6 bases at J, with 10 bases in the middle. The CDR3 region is CASGVEIKTQYF. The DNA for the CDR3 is TGTGCTAGTGGTGTGGAAATTAAGACCCAGTACTTC.